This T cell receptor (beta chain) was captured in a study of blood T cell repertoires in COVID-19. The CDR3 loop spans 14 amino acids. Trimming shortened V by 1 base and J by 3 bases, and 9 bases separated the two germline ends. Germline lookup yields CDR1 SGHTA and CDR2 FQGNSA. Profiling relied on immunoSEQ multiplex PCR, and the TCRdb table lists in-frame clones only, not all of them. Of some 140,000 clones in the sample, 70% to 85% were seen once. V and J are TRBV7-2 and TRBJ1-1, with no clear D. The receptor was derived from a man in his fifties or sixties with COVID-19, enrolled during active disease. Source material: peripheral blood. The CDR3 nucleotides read TGTGCCAGCAGCTTAGGAGGATTCGACACTGAAGCTTTCTTT. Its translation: CASSLGGFDTEAFF. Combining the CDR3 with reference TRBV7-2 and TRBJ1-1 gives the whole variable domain GAGVSQSPSNKVTEKGKDVELRCDPISGHTALYWYRQSLGQGLEFLIYFQGNSAPDKSGLPSDRFSAERTGGSVSTLTIQRTQQEDSAVYLCASSLGGFDTEAFFGQGTRLTVV.